This T cell receptor beta chain is drawn from a study of CD8+CD57+ T cells in acquired aplastic anemia. Study-wide results and limits: It was found that roughly 29 CD8+ CDR3 sequences were shared between patients and controls.

Before being chosen for sequencing, patients had shown CD8+CD57+ cell expansion by flow cytometry. A note on this clonotype: Antigen unknown.

It was genomic DNA that served as the template for profiling TCR beta VDJ and CDR3. TCRdb analysed the reads with MiXCR anew, one entry per CDR3 protein. The sample carries 160,000 or so distinct CDR3 sequences, about two thirds recorded once. Losses at the gene ends were 1 base for V and 4 bases for J; bases not matched to a gene: 12. Germline V gives CDR1 SNHLY, CDR2 FYNNEI. CDR3 length equals 17 residues. The genes are TRBV2 and TRBJ1-2; 7 nucleotides match TRBD1. The TCR comes from a human donor with aplastic anemia. The source material was sorted CD4+, CD8+, or CD8+CD57+ T cells (not recorded which) from PBMCs. As DNA, the CDR3 is TGTGCCAGCAGTGAAGAAGGGTCTAGGGCAGGGGGCTATGGCTACACCTTC. Its translation is CASSEEGSRAGGYGYTF.